These 14 T cell receptor beta chains came from one sample sequenced in a study of CD8 T cells in Susac syndrome. RNA totalling about 0.45 to 1 ug underwent reverse transcription with random hexamers. A single record per CDR3 protein comes from TCRdb applying MiXCR to the immunoSEQ multiplex PCR reads. The sample lists roughly 110,000 distinct CDR3 sequences, less than 95% seen once, with approximately 0.11% in the top ten. Sequencing input: CD8+ T cells from PBMCs. Receptors were obtained from a human donor in good health.

V and J are TRBV19 and TRBJ1-1; maybe TRBD1 (5 bases). The ends were cut back, 8 bases at V and 3 bases at J, with 13 bases in the middle. This CDR3 contains 13 residues. CDR1 and CDR2 from the germline V gene are LNHDA and SQIVND (reference sequence). The CDR3 sequence is CASGWDRYTEAFF. The CDR3 region has the DNA TGTGCCAGTGGATGGGACCGGTACACTGAAGCTTTCTTT.

This clonotype was detected once. V usage is TRBV2 and J usage is TRBJ2-1; TRBD2 might be the D (6 bases). This CDR3 is built from 13 residues. Germline CDR1 SNHLY, CDR2 FYNNEI. V shed 6 bases and J shed 2 bases, with 8 bases lying between them. The CDR3 sequence: CASRTSPYNEQFF. The CDR3 DNA is TGTGCCAGCAGGACTAGTCCCTACAATGAGCAGTTCTTC.

The chain combines TRBV24-1 with TRBJ1-5, with a possible D match to TRBD1 (5 bases). The ends were cut back, 5 bases at V and 5 bases at J, with 9 bases in the middle. Germline-derived CDR1 and CDR2 are KGHDR and SFDVKD. This CDR3 region has 13 residues. This chain's CDR3 is CATSGGRDQPQHF. The CDR3 DNA reads as TGTGCCACCAGTGGGGGGAGGGATCAGCCCCAGCATTTT.

This rearrangement joins TRBV7-9 to TRBJ1-5; no clear D. From germline, CDR1 is SEHNR and CDR2 FQNEAQ (reference sequence). The V end lost 2 bases, the J end lost 3 bases, and 11 bases lay between the germline ends. There are 15 residues in the CDR3. The chain's CDR3 is CASSLSGRVNQPQHF. CDR3 coding DNA: TGTGCCAGCAGCTTATCCGGCAGAGTCAATCAGCCCCAGCATTTT.

The rearrangement joins TRBV4-2 to TRBJ2-2, with D tentatively TRBD2 (5 bases). Per the germline V gene, CDR1 is LGHNA and CDR2 is YNFKEQ. The V gene lost 0 bases and the J gene lost 0 bases, with 11 bases spanning the gap. This CDR3 comprises 17 residues. DNA of the CDR3: TGTGCCAGCAGCCAAGATGCTCTAGCATCGAACACCGGGGAGCTGTTTTTT. It specifies CASSQDALASNTGELFF.

The chain uses TRBV5-1 and TRBJ2-7, with TRBD2 identical over 7 bases. Germline V gene data show CDR1 as SGHRS and CDR2 as YFSETQ. V lost 5 bases and J lost 4; bases outside the gene matches: 9. The CDR3 sequence is 14 residues long. The CDR3: CASSRGTTFYEQYF. The DNA of the CDR3 is TGCGCCAGCAGTCGGGGGACTACCTTTTACGAGCAGTACTTC.

The gene calls are TRBV7-8 and TRBJ1-5; D perhaps matches TRBD1 (5 bases). V lost 5 bases to trimming and J lost 7 bases, with 15 bases between them. Germline V gene sequence: CDR1 SGHVS, CDR2 FQNEAQ. This CDR3 is built from 14 residues. The CDR3: CASSPGLDPQPQHF. Written as DNA, the CDR3 is TGTGCCAGCAGCCCGGGACTTGACCCCCAGCCCCAGCATTTT.

This chain links TRBV6-2 or TRBV6-3 with TRBJ2-7, with D unresolved. Looked up from germline, CDR1 is MNHEY and CDR2 is SVGEGT. The ends were cut back, 0 bases at V and 3 bases at J, with 9 bases in the middle. The CDR3 is 14 residues long. The CDR3 spells CASSYSSGYYEQYF. The CDR3 region has the DNA TGTGCCAGCAGTTACTCTTCCGGGTACTACGAGCAGTACTTC.

V is TRBV4-2 and J is TRBJ2-5, with D hard to call. Trimming pared 0 bases from V and 1 base from J, leaving 6 bases between. The CDR3 sequence is 14 residues long. CDR1 is LGHNA and CDR2 is YNFKEQ in the germline V gene. For the CDR3, the DNA is TGTGCCAGCAGCCAAGACCTCCTCCAAGAGACCCAGTACTTC. It is translated as CASSQDLLQETQYF.

The V gene is TRBV20-1, the J gene TRBJ2-4, with TRBD1 matching 10 bases. V shed 5 bases and J 8 bases; nucleotides not matched to a gene: 12. The germline V gene encodes CDR1 DFQATT and CDR2 SNEGSKA (reference sequence). CDR3 length: 15 residues. CDR3 amino acids: CSAPTGGAGIDIQYF. The CDR3 DNA reads as TGCAGTGCTCCGACAGGGGGCGCGGGAATCGACATTCAGTACTTC.

The chain's CDR3 is CASSQDVRTTDTQYF. In nucleotides, the CDR3 is TGTGCCAGCAGCCAAGATGTCCGGACCACAGATACGCAGTATTTT. The chain recombines TRBV4-2 with TRBJ2-3, with no clear D. The CDR3 covers 15 residues. V lost 0 bases to trimming and J lost 2 bases, with 9 bases between them. CDR1 and CDR2 from the germline V gene are LGHNA and YNFKEQ.

This rearrangement joins TRBV29-1 to TRBJ1-1; possibly TRBD1 for D (6 bases). Germline V gene lookup returns CDR1 SQVTM and CDR2 ANQGSEA. V gave up 5 bases and J gave up 13 bases, with 23 bases separating them. The CDR3 length is 13 residues. The CDR3 loop reads CSVISTGAINSFF. DNA for the CDR3: TGCAGCGTTATCTCGACAGGCGCTATTAATAGTTTCTTT.

The chain uses TRBV20-1 and TRBJ2-1; 9 bases agree with TRBD2. V was pared by 3 bases and J by 8 bases, with 8 bases of the junction left unmatched. Germline V CDR1 and CDR2: DFQATT, SNEGSKA (reference sequence). The CDR3 is 14 amino acids. The CDR3 loop reads CSASRKGLADEQFF. The CDR3 DNA is TGCAGTGCTAGTCGGAAGGGACTAGCCGATGAGCAGTTCTTC.

The rearrangement joins TRBV7-2 to TRBJ1-5, with a weak D call TRBD1 (6 bases). Trimming took off 4 bases at V and 8 bases at J, with 18 bases between the two ends. The CDR3 covers 15 residues. CDR1 and CDR2 (germline): SGHTA, FQGNSA. This CDR3 reads CASSSADPGVKPQHF. The CDR3 DNA reads TGTGCCAGCAGCTCAGCCGATCCAGGGGTCAAGCCCCAGCATTTT.